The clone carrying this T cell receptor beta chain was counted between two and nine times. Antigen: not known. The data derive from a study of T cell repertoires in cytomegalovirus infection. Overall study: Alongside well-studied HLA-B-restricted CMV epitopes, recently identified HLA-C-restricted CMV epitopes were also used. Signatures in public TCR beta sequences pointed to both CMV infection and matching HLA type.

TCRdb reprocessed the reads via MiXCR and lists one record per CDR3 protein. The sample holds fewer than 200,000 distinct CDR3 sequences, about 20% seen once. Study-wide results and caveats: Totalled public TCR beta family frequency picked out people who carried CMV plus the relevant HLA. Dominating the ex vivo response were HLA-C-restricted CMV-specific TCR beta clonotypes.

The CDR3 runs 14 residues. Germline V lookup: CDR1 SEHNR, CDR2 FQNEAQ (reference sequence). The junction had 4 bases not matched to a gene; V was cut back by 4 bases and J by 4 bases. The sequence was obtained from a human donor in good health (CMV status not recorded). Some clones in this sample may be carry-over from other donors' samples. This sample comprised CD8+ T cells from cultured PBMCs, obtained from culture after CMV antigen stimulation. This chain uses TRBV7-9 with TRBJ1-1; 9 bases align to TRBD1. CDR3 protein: CASSWGQGTTEAFF. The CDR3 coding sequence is TGTGCCAGCAGCTGGGGACAGGGCACCACTGAAGCTTTCTTT.